This is a list of T cell receptor beta chains from one sample in a study of OX40 agonist ivuxolimab in advanced cancers. Repertoires were generated with immunoSEQ multiplex PCR, while TCRdb's copy carries only in-frame clones and drops some. The sample shows 70,000 or so clones, roughly nine tenths of them seen only once. The starting material was CD4+ or CD8+ T cells sorted from blood, obtained in a trial of the OX40 agonist ivuxolimab. These receptors were taken from an adult with an advanced solid tumor such as melanoma, head and neck, liver or kidney cancer. Both conserved end residues are part of each CDR3. A D gene is named only where the DNA matches it firmly. The size field is filled for only some rows; it gives once, few, many or a size class.

CDR3,DNA,D,J,V,size
CASSQVPAGVADTQYF,TGCGCCAGCAGCCAAGTGCCAGCGGGAGTCGCAGATACGCAGTATTTT,TRBD2,TRBJ2-3,TRBV4-3,.
CASSFNGQMNTEAFF,TGTGCCAGCAGCTTCAACGGACAGATGAACACTGAAGCTTTCTTT,.,TRBJ1-1,TRBV11-3,large
CASAAGGGETQYF,TGTGCCAGTGCCGCGGGAGGAGGTGAGACCCAGTACTTC,TRBD2,TRBJ2-5,TRBV7-3,.
CASSLGTSDIYEQYF,TGTGCCAGCAGCTTAGGGACTAGCGACATATACGAGCAGTACTTC,TRBD2,TRBJ2-7,TRBV7-8,.
CASSQWNPRTSGNTIYF,TGCGCCAGCAGCCAATGGAACCCACGAACCTCTGGAAACACCATATATTTT,.,TRBJ1-3,TRBV4-1,.
CASRFGTTSYEQYF,TGTGCCAGCAGGTTCGGGACTACCTCCTACGAGCAGTACTTC,TRBD2,TRBJ2-7,TRBV27,.
CASSLGGTGVQPQHF,TGTGCCAGCAGCTTGGGGGGGACAGGGGTCCAGCCCCAGCATTTT,TRBD1,TRBJ1-5,TRBV5-6,.
CASSLGQGFLQPQHF,TGTGCCAGCAGTTTAGGACAGGGGTTTCTGCAGCCCCAGCATTTT,TRBD1,TRBJ1-5,TRBV28,.
CASSLGTGIGVKLFF,TGTGCCAGCAGCTTGGGGACGGGGATTGGGGTAAAACTGTTTTTT,.,TRBJ1-4,TRBV5-6,.
CSAPTGNEQFF,TGCAGCGCACCAACAGGGAATGAGCAGTTCTTC,.,TRBJ2-1,TRBV29-1,.
CASSKSKNTEAFF,TGCGCCAGCAGCAAGTCGAAAAACACTGAAGCTTTCTTT,.,TRBJ1-1,TRBV10-1,.
CASSISGLPYNEQFF,TGTGCCAGCAGCATTAGCGGGCTTCCCTACAATGAGCAGTTCTTC,.,TRBJ2-1,TRBV21-1,.
CASSEAVGDTEAFF,TGTGCCAGCAGTGAAGCGGTAGGGGACACTGAAGCTTTCTTT,.,TRBJ1-1,TRBV2,.
CSSDSGNNEQFF,TGCAGCAGTGATAGCGGGAACAATGAGCAGTTCTTC,TRBD2,TRBJ2-1,TRBV29-1,.
CASSLYGTDTQYF,TGTGCCAGCAGTTTATACGGCACAGATACGCAGTATTTT,.,TRBJ2-3,TRBV28,.
CASSFLDGRPETQYF,TGCGCCAGCAGCTTCCTGGACGGCCGGCCAGAGACCCAGTACTTC,.,TRBJ2-5,TRBV5-1,once
CASTESKGGADTQYF,TGTGCCAGCACCGAATCAAAGGGGGGGGCAGATACGCAGTATTTT,.,TRBJ2-3,TRBV7-9,.